The 17 T cell receptor beta chains below all came from one sample that was sequenced in a study of cytomegalovirus exposure and HLA in healthy donors. Vbeta (60) and Jbeta (13) primers were used in the PCR. Assay used: immunoSEQ multiplex PCR; TCRdb lists only in-frame clones, some missing. This sample has 120,000 or so clones; about 74% occur once, and the top ten carry 5.8%. The sequenced material came from PBMCs. The origin of the receptors is a woman in her fifties or sixties in good health and CMV-seropositive.

The chain joins TRBV2 to TRBJ1-3; weak D call: TRBD1 (5 bases). Looked up from germline, CDR1 is SNHLY and CDR2 is FYNNEI. V lost 2 bases, J lost 9 bases, and 11 bases lay in between. CDR3 length: 13 amino acids. DNA for the CDR3: TGTGCCAGCAGTGAATTCAGGGAGGGCACCATATATTTT. Amino acids: CASSEFREGTIYF.

The rearrangement joins TRBV2 to TRBJ1-1; tentative D call: TRBD1 (6 bases). This CDR3 has 15 residues. Germline CDR1 is SNHLY and CDR2 is FYNNEI. V was clipped by 3 bases and J by 4 bases, with 15 bases between them. The CDR3 protein is CASSDGTTPSTEAFF. The CDR3 nucleotides are TGTGCCAGCAGTGACGGGACAACACCCAGCACTGAAGCTTTCTTT. The full variable domain, with the rest looked up from reference TRBV2 and TRBJ1-1, is EPEVTQTPSHQVTQMGQEVILRCVPISNHLYFYWYRQILGQKVEFLVSFYNNEISEKSEIFDDQFSVERPDGSNFTLKIRSTKLEDSAMYFCASSDGTTPSTEAFFGQGTRLTVV.

The rearrangement joins TRBV7-2 to TRBJ1-2; a possible D gene is TRBD1 (5 bases). Germline V gene data show CDR1 as SGHTA and CDR2 as FQGNSA. V was pared by 0 bases and J by 2 bases, with 7 bases between. The CDR3 runs to 14 residues. CDR3: CASSLARANYGYTF. CDR3 nucleotide sequence: TGTGCCAGCAGCTTAGCCAGGGCCAACTATGGCTACACCTTC. The variable domain in full, completed from reference TRBV7-2 and TRBJ1-2, reads GAGVSQSPSNKVTEKGKDVELRCDPISGHTALYWYRQSLGQGLEFLIYFQGNSAPDKSGLPSDRFSAERTGGSVSTLTIQRTQQEDSAVYLCASSLARANYGYTFGSGTRLTVV.

The J gene is TRBJ2-1, the V gene TRBV5-1; D remains ambiguous. With 4 bases removed from V and 5 bases from J, the gap between germline ends came to 7 bases. The CDR3 contains 12 residues. Germline V gene sequence: CDR1 SGHRS, CDR2 YFSETQ. CDR3: CASSLRDNEQFF. The DNA for the CDR3 is TGCGCCAGCAGCCTCCGGGACAATGAGCAGTTCTTC.

V and J are TRBV5-6 and TRBJ2-6, with 8 bases aligning to TRBD1. J was trimmed by 1 base and V by 3 bases; bases with no gene match: 0. Germline V gene sequence: CDR1 SGHDT, CDR2 YYEEEE. The CDR3 totals 15 residues. In nucleotides, the CDR3 is TGTGCCAGCAGCTGGACAGGGTCTGGGGCCAACGTCCTGACTTTC. It is translated as CASSWTGSGANVLTF.

The gene calls are TRBV20-1 and TRBJ2-5; D remains ambiguous. The V gene lost 5 bases and the J gene lost 5 bases, with 6 bases spanning the gap. Germline CDR1 and CDR2: DFQATT and SNEGSKA (reference sequence). The CDR3 has 10 residues. The CDR3 loop is CSAAQETQYF. As DNA, the CDR3 is TGCAGTGCTGCCCAGGAGACCCAGTACTTC.

The CDR3, as DNA: TGCGCCAGCAGCCAAGGGACAAGGGGACAGGGCCTATACGAGCAGTACTTC. Translated, it gives CASSQGTRGQGLYEQYF. V usage is TRBV4-3 and J usage is TRBJ2-7; 9 bases agree with TRBD1. CDR3 size: 17 residues. V shed 1 base, J shed 4 bases, and the junction held 11 bases outside the gene matches. Germline CDR1 is LGHNA and CDR2 is YSLEER.

This clone came up once. This rearrangement joins TRBV27 to TRBJ2-3; 8 bases align to TRBD1. J gave up 4 bases and V 2 bases, and 8 bases lay outside the gene matches. This CDR3 has 16 amino acids. Germline V gene data show CDR1 as MNHEY and CDR2 as SMNVEV (reference sequence). Here the CDR3 reads CASSLVPQGAADTQYF. For the CDR3, the DNA is TGTGCCAGCAGTTTAGTACCTCAGGGGGCAGCAGATACGCAGTATTTT.

This chain joins TRBV19 and TRBJ2-5; TRBD2 is a possible D gene (7 bases). V dropped 6 bases and J dropped 4 bases, with 21 bases sitting between them. CDR3 size: 16 residues. CDR1 is LNHDA, CDR2 SQIVND, per germline (reference sequence). DNA for the CDR3: TGTGCCAGTAGCCACTACTCGGGGGGAGGGGGAGAGACCCAGTACTTC. Protein sequence: CASSHYSGGGGETQYF.

This clone was detected only a few times. This sample also contains other DNA sequences that code for the same CDR3. The chain has TRBV5-1 and TRBJ2-7, with 9 bases that match TRBD1. The V and J ends lost 2 bases and 7 bases, in that order; junction bases with no gene match: 4. The germline V gene has CDR1 SGHRS and CDR2 YFSETQ. This CDR3 spans 13 amino acids. As DNA, the CDR3 is TGCGCCAGCAGCTTAGACAGGGGGTATGAGCAGTACTTC. This encodes CASSLDRGYEQYF.

The rearrangement joins TRBV2 to TRBJ2-7, with a weak D call TRBD1 (5 bases). V was shortened by 5 bases and J by 2 bases, with 19 bases between the two germline ends. CDR1 is SNHLY, CDR2 FYNNEI, per germline. The CDR3 loop spans 16 amino acids. The CDR3 DNA reads TGTGCCAGCAGTTTATTTGGCAGGGTGGCGACCTACGAGCAGTACTTC. Its translation: CASSLFGRVATYEQYF.

This clone appeared a few times. The chain joins TRBV19 to TRBJ1-6; D uncertain. The length of the CDR3 is 12 residues. V was trimmed by 1 base and J by 15 bases, leaving 10 bases between them. Germline V gene lookup returns CDR1 LNHDA and CDR2 SQIVND (reference sequence). Here the CDR3 DNA reads TGTGCCAGTAGTATAGTCGGCCGGGACCTCCACTTT. Protein sequence: CASSIVGRDLHF.

This clone was found once. J is TRBJ2-5 and V is TRBV2; weak D call: TRBD2 (6 bases). The V end lost 5 bases, the J end lost 5 bases, and 15 bases lay between the germline ends. CDR1 and CDR2 from the germline V gene are SNHLY and FYNNEI. CDR3 length equals 14 residues. The CDR3 region has the DNA TGTGCCAGCAGTACTCGCCAGGGAGGTGAGACCCAGTACTTC. Translated: CASSTRQGGETQYF.

The chain employs TRBV5-1 and TRBJ2-7, with 10 bases aligning to TRBD1. Losses at the gene ends were 0 bases for V and 3 bases for J; bases not matched to a gene: 3. CDR1 SGHRS and CDR2 YFSETQ come from the germline V gene. This CDR3 has 15 residues. The CDR3 here is CASSLEGTGDYEQYF. The CDR3 DNA reads TGCGCCAGCAGCTTGGAGGGGACAGGGGACTACGAGCAGTACTTC. Supplemented by reference TRBV5-1 and TRBJ2-7, the full variable domain reads KAGVTQTPRYLIKTRGQQVTLSCSPISGHRSVSWYQQTPGQGLQFLFEYFSETQRNKGNFPGRFSGRQFSNSRSEMNVSTLELGDSALYLCASSLEGTGDYEQYFGPGTRLTVT.

This clone was detected a few times. The CDR3 region has the DNA TGTGCCAGCAGTTATGGGACACGGAACACCGGGGAGCTGTTTTTT. As protein: CASSYGTRNTGELFF. V gene TRBV6-5 combines with J gene TRBJ2-2, with D possibly matching TRBD1 (6 bases). The CDR3 length is 15 residues. Germline CDR1 MNHEY, CDR2 SVGAGI. Trimming removed 3 bases at V and 1 base at J, with 9 bases between.

The genes are TRBV19 and TRBJ1-4; no clear D. The CDR3 covers 15 residues. The V gene's germline CDR1 is LNHDA and CDR2 SQIVND (reference sequence). The V gene lost 5 bases and the J gene lost 3 bases, with 13 bases spanning the gap. The CDR3 DNA follows: TGTGCCAGTAGTCCCTTGAGGGCCCCTAATGAAAAACTGTTTTTT. This translates into CASSPLRAPNEKLFF.

The chain uses TRBV7-8 and TRBJ2-5; D is perhaps TRBD1 (8 bases). The V gene lost 5 bases and the J gene lost 4 bases, with 20 bases spanning the gap. The germline V gene has CDR1 SGHVS and CDR2 FQNEAQ. The CDR3 length is 16 residues. CDR3 amino acids: CASSPDRGPGGETQYF. For the CDR3, the DNA is TGTGCCAGCAGCCCTGACAGGGGACCGGGAGGAGAGACCCAGTACTTC.